One sample yielded the 31 T cell receptor beta chains listed below, sequenced in a study of regulatory T cells in long-lasting Graves disease. Noted time point: newly diagnosed GD, antithyroid drugs for less than 3 months. TCR sequences were obtained from RNA taken from PBMCs. HTBI primers from iRepertoire and Arm-PCR of CDR3 regions yielded the TCR beta libraries. TCRdb re-analysed the multiplex PCR reads in MiXCR, keeping a single row per CDR3 protein. This table has some 370,000 distinct CDR3 sequences, about 10% appearing once. The sample also formed part of further work on T cells in Graves' hyperthyroidism and ophthalmopathy.

Sequencing used peripheral blood mononuclear cells (PBMCs), obtained at new diagnosis, from a patient treated with antithyroid drugs. Receptor source: a woman aged 18-29 years with Graves disease.

At least ten counts were recorded for this clonotype. The chain joins TRBV10-3 to TRBJ1-5, with D tentatively TRBD1 (5 bases). From germline, CDR1 is ENHRY and CDR2 SYGVKD. The V end lost 6 bases, the J end lost 10 bases, and 16 bases lay between the germline ends. The length of the CDR3 is 13 residues. CDR3 in amino acids: CAIRRQSHGPQHF. CDR3 coding DNA: TGTGCCATCAGAAGACAGAGTCATGGACCCCAGCATTTT.

The chain has TRBV19 and TRBJ2-7; D is unclear. Germline V gene data show CDR1 as LNHDA and CDR2 as SQIVND (reference sequence). The CDR3 is 13 residues long. V lost 3 bases and J 4 bases, leaving 10 bases between the germline ends. CDR3 in DNA: TGTGCCAGTAGTATCATCCCCCAGTACGAGCAGTACTTC. Its protein is CASSIIPQYEQYF. The entire variable domain, with the rest obtained from reference TRBV19 and TRBJ2-7, is as follows: DGGITQSPKYLFRKEGQNVTLSCEQNLNHDAMYWYRQDPGQGLRLIYYSQIVNDFQKGDIAEGYSVSREKKESFPLTVTSAQKNPTAFYLCASSIIPQYEQYFGPGTRLTVT.

In its sample, this clonotype was seen many times. The chain recombines TRBV7-9 with TRBJ1-2, with D possibly being TRBD1 (6 bases). The CDR3 has 15 amino acids. V gave up 3 bases and J gave up 6 bases, with 17 bases separating them. Germline CDR1 SEHNR, CDR2 FQNEAQ (reference sequence). The CDR3 coding sequence is TGTGCCAGCAGCTTGGGCGTAGGGGGGCTGAATGGCTACACCTTC. The encoded protein is CASSLGVGGLNGYTF.

This clonotype was found many times. V and J are TRBV20-1 and TRBJ2-1; D gene unclear. Between the trimmed V and J ends, which lost 8 bases and 9 bases, there was a span of 11 bases. The CDR3 is 10 amino acids. The germline gives CDR1 DFQATT, CDR2 SNEGSKA (reference sequence). The CDR3 here is CSLLRVEQFF. In nucleotides, the CDR3 is TGCAGTCTACTAAGGGTTGAGCAGTTCTTC.

This clonotype was detected many times. The CDR3 here is CASKSGWDTEAFF. DNA for the CDR3: TGTGCCAGCAAAAGTGGTTGGGACACTGAAGCTTTCTTT. The genes are TRBV3-1 and TRBJ1-1, with no clear D. The germline gives CDR1 LGHDT, CDR2 YNNKEL (reference sequence). CDR3 length: 13 residues. With 7 bases removed from V and 3 bases from J, the gap between germline ends came to 12 bases.

The CDR3 DNA reads as TGTGCCATCAGTGACAAACAGGGGTACAATGAGCAGTTCTTC. Its protein is CAISDKQGYNEQFF. V gene TRBV10-3 combines with J gene TRBJ2-1; 7 bases agree with TRBD1. Germline V lookup: CDR1 ENHRY, CDR2 SYGVKD. The CDR3 has 14 residues. With V trimmed by 3 bases and J by 4 bases, 3 bases remained unmatched.

This clonotype has a count of ten or more. The J gene is TRBJ2-3, the V gene TRBV12-3 or TRBV12-4, with a possible D match to TRBD2 (6 bases). This CDR3 has 15 amino acids. The V end lost 5 bases, the J end lost 0 bases, and 12 bases lay between the germline ends. CDR3 in amino acids: CASSPRGISTDTQYF. The CDR3 bases are TGTGCCAGCAGTCCCCGCGGGATTAGCACAGATACGCAGTATTTT.

This clonotype was seen only a few times. The chain has TRBV12-3 or TRBV12-4 and TRBJ2-1; TRBD2 aligns across 11 bases. The J segment lost 5 bases and the V segment lost 6 bases, leaving 6 bases of the junction unmatched. CDR3 length: 15 amino acids. In DNA, the CDR3 is TGTGCCAGCAGCTCGGGACTAGCGGAACACAATGAGCAGTTCTTC. Its protein is CASSSGLAEHNEQFF.

Ten or more counts support this clonotype. This sequence joins TRBV7-2 and TRBJ2-7, with 9 positions matching TRBD2. J lost 0 bases, V lost 5 bases, and 5 bases had no gene match. CDR1 is SGHTA and CDR2 is FQGNSA in the germline V gene. The CDR3 covers 15 residues. CDR3 region: CASSLRLAVSYEQYF. In nucleotides, the CDR3 is TGTGCCAGCAGCCTACGACTAGCGGTCTCCTACGAGCAGTACTTC.

There are a few counts of this clonotype. The chain recombines TRBV5-6 with TRBJ1-2; maybe TRBD1 (6 bases). CDR1 and CDR2 (germline): SGHDT, YYEEEE. V lost 3 bases to trimming and J lost 5 bases, with 32 bases between them. The CDR3 consists of 20 residues. The CDR3 here is CASSSPPSGAGRLVKYGYTF. The CDR3 bases are TGTGCCAGCAGCTCGCCGCCTTCGGGGGCAGGGCGGTTGGTGAAGTATGGCTACACCTTC.

Many counts were recorded for this clonotype. The chain carries TRBV14 and TRBJ2-7, with 14 bases identical to TRBD2. The CDR3 is 17 residues long. Germline CDR1 and CDR2: SGHDN and FVKESK. Trimming took 2 bases from V and 1 from J; bases not matched to a gene: 4. CDR3 in DNA: TGTGCCAGCAGCCAACAAGGGACTAGCGGGAGTTCCTACGAGCAGTACTTC. This gives the protein CASSQQGTSGSSYEQYF.

This clonotype has ten or more counts. The chain carries TRBV10-3 and TRBJ1-2, with no clear D. Germline-derived CDR1 and CDR2 are ENHRY and SYGVKD. The CDR3 sequence is 13 residues long. V lost 2 bases and J lost 9, with 13 bases in between. The CDR3 DNA follows: TGTGCCATCAGTGAGGACGGAACTATGCGCTACACCTTC. Amino acids: CAISEDGTMRYTF.

The chain combines TRBV5-5 with TRBJ2-5; D ambiguous. Per germline, CDR1 SGHKS and CDR2 YYEKEE (reference sequence). The CDR3 spans 16 residues. Trimming removed 2 bases at V and 5 bases at J, with 19 bases between. The CDR3 region is CASSFSGPPLWETQYF. CDR3 in DNA: TGTGCCAGCAGCTTCTCGGGCCCACCTCTTTGGGAGACCCAGTACTTC. Drawing the rest from reference TRBV5-5 and TRBJ2-5, the complete variable domain is DAGVTQSPTHLIKTRGQQVTLRCSPISGHKSVSWYQQVLGQGPQFIFQYYEKEERGRGNFPDRFSARQFPNYSSELNVNALLLGDSALYLCASSFSGPPLWETQYFGPGTRLLVL.

This clonotype was picked up a small number of times. The V gene is TRBV20-1, the J gene TRBJ2-3, with 9 bases aligning to TRBD2. The CDR3 has 16 amino acids. Per the germline V gene, CDR1 is DFQATT and CDR2 is SNEGSKA (reference sequence). The ends lost 5 bases at V and 6 bases at J; junction bases unmatched: 15. CDR3 DNA sequence: TGCAGTGCTCATGCAGGGCGGGGGGGGCCTGGGGATACGCAGTATTTT. This gives the protein CSAHAGRGGPGDTQYF.

This clonotype was seen ten or more times. J is TRBJ1-1 and V is TRBV28; D may be TRBD1 (5 bases). The germline V and J ends were trimmed by 1 base and 5 bases, with 14 bases remaining between them. CDR1 MDHEN and CDR2 SYDVKM come from the germline V gene. The CDR3 has 15 amino acids. The CDR3 is CASSLFGRVSTEAFF. The CDR3 DNA reads TGTGCCAGCAGTTTATTTGGCAGGGTATCGACTGAAGCTTTCTTT. Full variable domain (outside the CDR3, taken from reference TRBV28 and TRBJ1-1): DVKVTQSSRYLVKRTGEKVFLECVQDMDHENMFWYRQDPGLGLRLIYFSYDVKMKEKGDIPEGYSVSREKKERFSLILESASTNQTSMYLCASSLFGRVSTEAFFGQGTRLTVV.

There are a few counts of this clonotype. The chain is built from TRBV20-1 and TRBJ2-7, with no clear D. The V and J ends lost 5 bases and 3 bases respectively, with 14 bases between them. Germline CDR1 DFQATT, CDR2 SNEGSKA (reference sequence). There are 13 residues in the CDR3. CDR3 in amino acids: CSAALTDRYEQYV. The CDR3 coding sequence is TGCAGTGCTGCCCTTACGGACCGCTACGAGCAGTACGTC.

This chain connects TRBV5-1 to TRBJ2-6; TRBD1 agrees at 11 bases. V trimming: 0 bases; J trimming: 2 bases; junction bases outside the gene matches: 4. CDR1 and CDR2 from the germline V gene are SGHRS and YFSETQ. The CDR3 has 18 amino acids. CDR3 DNA: TGCGCCAGCAGCTTGGTGGGGACAGGGGGAACTGGGGCCAACGTCCTGACTTTC. Translation: CASSLVGTGGTGANVLTF.

Of note for this clonotype: Because the CDR3 is missing its conserved closing phenylalanine or tryptophan, this is likely a read error. This chain connects TRBV7-3 to TRBJ2-1; D is uncertain. Germline CDR1 SGHTA, CDR2 FQGTGA. The CDR3 has 12 amino acids. The germline V and J ends were trimmed by 2 bases and 6 bases, with 5 bases remaining between them. CDR3 DNA: TGTGCCAGCAGCTTAGGCAGCAATGAGCAGTTCCTC. Translation: CASSLGSNEQFL.

This rearrangement joins TRBV6-4 to TRBJ1-2; D is unclear. V was pared by 10 bases and J by 8 bases, with 20 bases between. The germline CDR1 and CDR2 sequences are MRHNA and SNTAGT. The CDR3 sequence is 13 residues long. The DNA of the CDR3 is TGTGCCACCACCCTAGGACTTCCACGAGGCTACACCTTC. Translation gives CATTLGLPRGYTF.

This clonotype has ten or more counts. The chain couples TRBV29-1 to TRBJ1-1, with TRBD1 identical over 8 bases. Germline trimming cut 0 bases from V and 3 bases from J; bases unmatched to any gene: 9. The CDR3 is made up of 16 amino acids. From germline, CDR1 is SQVTM and CDR2 ANQGSEA. This CDR3 reads CSVEDQGAKKYTEAFF. In DNA form, the CDR3 reads TGCAGCGTTGAAGACCAGGGGGCAAAAAAGTACACTGAAGCTTTCTTT.

Worth noting for this clonotype: This probably arose from a read error, given a far larger clone one base away. The V gene is TRBV2, the J gene TRBJ2-5; 8 bases align to TRBD2. The junction had 15 bases not matched to a gene; V was cut back by 7 bases and J by 11 bases. This CDR3 has 14 residues. Germline CDR1 and CDR2: SNHLY and FYNNEI. The CDR3 loop reads CASTPQVAGYGQYF. CDR3 sequence (DNA): TGTGCCAGCACCCCACAGGTAGCGGGATACGGGCAGTACTTC.

In its sample, this clonotype was seen many times. V and J are TRBV27 and TRBJ2-1, with TRBD2 identical over 11 bases. V was pared by 5 bases and J by 1 base, with 4 bases of the junction left unmatched. Germline V gene lookup returns CDR1 MNHEY and CDR2 SMNVEV (reference sequence). The length of the CDR3 is 16 residues. CDR3 DNA: TGTGCCAGCAGTCTAATAGCGGGAGGGTCCTACAATGAGCAGTTCTTC. Protein: CASSLIAGGSYNEQFF.

This clonotype was observed at least ten times. This chain connects TRBV9 to TRBJ2-3; tentatively, D is TRBD1 or TRBD2 (5 bases each). Germline V gives CDR1 SGDLS, CDR2 YYNGEE. The CDR3 is 15 amino acids. Trimming removed 3 bases from V and 1 base from J, with 12 bases in between. The CDR3 DNA sequence: TGTGCCAGCAGCGGACCTCGGGACGGCACAGATACGCAGTATTTT. Translation: CASSGPRDGTDTQYF.

This clonotype showed up just a few times. The chain combines TRBV5-6 with TRBJ2-7; D not resolved. Germline V gene sequence: CDR1 SGHDT, CDR2 YYEEEE. Trimming left V 1 base short and J 1 base short, with 6 bases between. The CDR3 runs 13 residues. The CDR3 sequence: CASSLMESYEQYF. The CDR3 DNA is TGTGCCAGCAGCTTGATGGAGTCCTACGAGCAGTACTTC. Looking up the rest from reference TRBV5-6 and TRBJ2-7 gives the full variable domain: DAGVTQSPTHLIKTRGQQVTLRCSPKSGHDTVSWYQQALGQGPQFIFQYYEEEERQRGNFPDRFSGHQFPNYSSELNVNALLLGDSALYLCASSLMESYEQYFGPGTRLTVT.

This clonotype was seen repeatedly, ten times or more. The chain has TRBV7-8 and TRBJ2-7, with D unresolved. Per germline, CDR1 SGHVS and CDR2 FQNEAQ. The CDR3 is 13 residues long. V was clipped by 4 bases and J by 3 bases, with 10 bases between them. CDR3 nucleotide sequence: TGTGCCAGCAGCTGGAGTCCCCTCTACGAGCAGTACTTC. Its protein is CASSWSPLYEQYF.

This clonotype came up many times. The chain has TRBV7-9 and TRBJ2-7; tentatively, D is TRBD1 (6 bases). The CDR3 totals 16 residues. The germline gives CDR1 SEHNR, CDR2 FQNEAQ (reference sequence). Trimming shortened V by 2 bases and J by 5 bases, and 19 bases separated the two germline ends. The CDR3 nucleotides are TGTGCCAGCAGCTTAACCCCCCCGCGTGGGGGCAACGAGCAGTACTTC. Translated, it gives CASSLTPPRGGNEQYF. The whole variable domain, filled in from reference TRBV7-9 and TRBJ2-7, reads DTGVSQNPRHKITKRGQNVTFRCDPISEHNRLYWYRQTLGQGPEFLTYFQNEAQLEKSRLLSDRFSAERPKGSFSTLEIQRTEQGDSAMYLCASSLTPPRGGNEQYFGPGTRLTVT.

This clonotype was counted many times. The chain recombines TRBV11-2 with TRBJ1-1; D is unresolved. Per the germline V gene, CDR1 is SGHAT and CDR2 is FQNNGV. The CDR3 sequence is 12 residues long. V was trimmed by 3 bases and J by 8 bases, leaving 10 bases between them. The CDR3 loop reads CASSFTRAEAFF. CDR3 DNA sequence: TGTGCCAGCAGCTTCACGAGGGCCGAAGCTTTCTTT.

This clonotype was detected many times. The chain joins TRBV7-8 to TRBJ1-3; 7 positions match TRBD1. Germline CDR1 SGHVS, CDR2 FQNEAQ. This CDR3 spans 16 amino acids. J gave up 7 bases and V 5 bases, and 14 bases lay outside the gene matches. The CDR3 loop reads CASSVTGSFGLNTIYF. CDR3 nucleotides: TGTGCCAGCAGCGTGACAGGGTCCTTTGGGTTGAACACCATATATTTT.

This clonotype has ten or more counts. The CDR3: CASSLNRERRNSPLHF. The CDR3 DNA reads TGTGCCAGCAGCCTGAACAGGGAGAGAAGGAATTCACCCCTCCACTTT. The chain employs TRBV7-2 and TRBJ1-6; D is perhaps TRBD1 (6 bases). Trimming cost V 5 bases and J 7 bases, with 18 bases left between them. CDR1 SGHTA and CDR2 FQGNSA come from the germline V gene. There are 16 residues in the CDR3.

This clonotype was recorded at least ten times. The chain is built from TRBV6-1 and TRBJ1-6, with TRBD1 matching 8 bases. The CDR3 sequence is 15 residues long. J gave up 10 bases and V 8 bases, and 13 bases lay outside the gene matches. Germline CDR1 is MNHNS and CDR2 is SASEGT. This CDR3 is CASRGQGRFGSPLHF. Here the CDR3 DNA reads TGTGCCAGCCGCGGACAGGGCCGTTTTGGATCACCCCTCCACTTT.

This clonotype was detected many times. The chain's CDR3 is CASLEGGYTGELFF. CDR3 in DNA: TGTGCCAGCCTTGAAGGGGGGTACACCGGGGAGCTGTTTTTT. The genes are TRBV2 and TRBJ2-2, with D tentatively TRBD1 or TRBD2 (6 bases each). The CDR3 runs 14 residues. The V gene lost 8 bases and the J gene lost 3 bases, with 13 bases spanning the gap. CDR1 and CDR2 (germline): SNHLY, FYNNEI.